This is a list of T cell receptor beta chains from one sample in a study of cytomegalovirus exposure and HLA in healthy donors. The data were produced by immunoSEQ multiplex PCR, yet TCRdb's version contains in-frame clones alone and is incomplete. The data contain roughly 240,000 clones, more than 75% of them singletons. Sample: PBMCs. Receptors originate from a man aged 18-30 years in good health and CMV-seronegative. CDR3s include the opening cysteine and the closing phenylalanine or tryptophan. D genes are given only for firm matches. Where a row states a size, it is once, few, many or the class of an expanded clone; other rows omit it.

d_gene,abundance,j_gene,v_gene,CDR3aa,CDR3nt
NA,NA,TRBJ2-1,TRBV18,CASSPPLGGGLYNEQFF,TGTGCCAGCTCACCACCGTTAGGGGGGGGCCTTTACAATGAGCAGTTCTTC
NA,NA,TRBJ2-3,TRBV20-1,CSAGTTDTQYF,TGCAGTGCGGGGACAACAGATACGCAGTATTTT
TRBD2,once,TRBJ2-5,TRBV9,CASSLRAPGGFETQYF,TGTGCCAGCAGCCTAAGAGCGCCGGGGGGATTCGAGACCCAGTACTTC
NA,NA,TRBJ1-2,TRBV6-5,CASSYRRTRHEYGYTF,TGTGCCAGCAGTTACCGTCGGACACGCCACGAATATGGCTACACCTTC
TRBD1,NA,TRBJ1-1,TRBV25-1,CASSGGGGAYTEAFF,TGTGCCAGCAGTGGAGGAGGGGGCGCCTACACTGAAGCTTTCTTT
TRBD1,NA,TRBJ1-5,TRBV19,CASSRGTLNQPQHF,TGTGCCAGCTCCAGGGGGACACTCAATCAGCCCCAGCATTTT
TRBD2,NA,TRBJ2-7,TRBV11-2,CASSWGSREYYEQYF,TGTGCCAGCAGCTGGGGGTCGCGGGAGTATTACGAGCAGTACTTC
NA,NA,TRBJ2-7,TRBV4-2,CASSPASFHEQYF,TGTGCCAGCAGCCCAGCTAGCTTCCACGAGCAGTACTTC
NA,NA,TRBJ1-5,TRBV7-9,CASSSWTDYSNQPQHF,TGTGCCAGCAGCTCCTGGACAGACTATAGCAATCAGCCCCAGCATTTT
TRBD2,NA,TRBJ2-7,TRBV4-1,CASSPYAGGSYEQYF,TGCGCCAGCAGTCCCTATGCGGGAGGGAGCTACGAGCAGTACTTC
TRBD1,NA,TRBJ1-2,TRBV5-6,CASRPGTGNYGYTF,TGTGCCAGCAGACCCGGGACAGGGAACTATGGCTACACCTTC
NA,NA,TRBJ2-7,TRBV6-1,CASRQARMAYEQYF,TGTGCCAGCAGGCAGGCCCGAATGGCCTACGAGCAGTACTTC
NA,NA,TRBJ2-3,TRBV9,CASSVDQGSDTQYF,TGTGCCAGCAGCGTAGACCAGGGGTCAGATACGCAGTATTTT
TRBD1,NA,TRBJ1-2,TRBV4-3,CASSQDRGLNYGYTF,TGCGCCAGCAGCCAAGACAGGGGGCTTAACTATGGCTACACCTTC
TRBD1,NA,TRBJ1-1,TRBV6-5,CASRSDRANEAFF,TGTGCCAGCAGGTCGGACAGGGCAAATGAAGCTTTCTTT
NA,NA,TRBJ2-2,TRBV27,CASSPRVAGELFF,TGTGCCAGCAGTCCGAGGGTCGCCGGGGAGCTGTTTTTT
TRBD2,NA,TRBJ2-1,TRBV9,CASSASGNYNEQFF,TGTGCCAGCAGCGCTAGCGGGAATTACAATGAGCAGTTCTTC
TRBD1,NA,TRBJ1-6,TRBV28,CASSSAGTGDSPLHF,TGTGCCAGCAGTTCAGCCGGGACAGGGGATTCACCCCTCCACTTT
TRBD1,NA,TRBJ2-7,TRBV7-9,CASSSGQSEQYF,TGTGCCAGCAGCTCGGGACAGTCCGAGCAGTACTTC
NA,NA,TRBJ2-1,TRBV10-3,CAISGAGEQFF,TGTGCCATTTCTGGGGCCGGTGAGCAGTTCTTC
NA,NA,TRBJ2-3,TRBV11-2,CASSRREPQDTQYF,TGTGCCAGCAGCCGCCGGGAGCCGCAGGATACGCAGTATTTT
NA,NA,TRBJ2-3,TRBV5-1,CASSLVESPDTQYF,TGCGCCAGCAGCTTGGTGGAGAGTCCAGATACGCAGTATTTT
NA,NA,TRBJ2-7,TRBV29-1,CSVRYRSNSYEQYF,TGCAGCGTACGATACAGGTCCAACTCCTACGAGCAGTACTTC
NA,NA,TRBJ2-2,TRBV5-1,CASSPLPLNTGELFF,TGCGCCAGCAGCCCCCTACCCCTCAACACCGGGGAGCTGTTTTTT
NA,NA,TRBJ2-7,TRBV18,CASSYTSRDYEQYF,TGTGCCAGCTCATACACGTCGCGGGATTACGAGCAGTACTTC
NA,NA,TRBJ1-1,TRBV6-4,CASSQGSNTEAFF,TGTGCCAGCAGTCAGGGGTCGAACACTGAAGCTTTCTTT
TRBD1,NA,TRBJ1-6,TRBV5-1,CASSPRDRGYNSPLHF,TGCGCCAGCAGCCCCCGGGACAGGGGCTATAATTCACCCCTCCACTTT
NA,NA,TRBJ2-1,TRBV2,CASRRGSSYNEQFF,TGTGCCAGCAGACGGGGGAGTAGTTACAATGAGCAGTTCTTC
NA,NA,TRBJ2-7,TRBV7-9,CASSLDGVSSYEQYF,TGTGCCAGCAGCTTGGACGGGGTCAGCTCCTACGAGCAGTACTTC
NA,NA,TRBJ2-1,TRBV5-1,CASSPGGTIYEQFF,TGCGCCAGCAGCCCTGGCGGGACGATCTATGAGCAGTTCTTC
TRBD1,NA,TRBJ2-7,TRBV14,CASSYGTAPTYEQYF,TGTGCCAGCAGCTACGGGACAGCCCCCACCTACGAGCAGTACTTC
NA,NA,TRBJ1-1,TRBV7-8,CASSAVGGGAFF,TGTGCCAGCAGCGCCGTGGGTGGAGGAGCTTTCTTT
TRBD2,NA,TRBJ2-5,TRBV2,CASRVAGGEETQYF,TGTGCCAGCAGGGTAGCGGGTGGGGAAGAGACCCAGTACTTC
TRBD2,NA,TRBJ2-3,TRBV2,CAGRGLAGDTQYF,TGTGCCGGCAGAGGACTAGCGGGTGATACGCAGTATTTT
NA,NA,TRBJ2-3,TRBV7-2,CASSFGRPPTDTQYF,TGTGCCAGCAGCTTTGGCCGTCCACCTACAGATACGCAGTATTTT
TRBD2,NA,TRBJ2-1,TRBV19,CASSVTSGVWEQFF,TGTGCCAGTAGTGTGACTAGCGGGGTTTGGGAGCAGTTCTTC
TRBD2,NA,TRBJ2-5,TRBV12-5,CASGLVTSAQETQYF,TGTGCTAGTGGTTTGGTTACTAGCGCGCAAGAGACCCAGTACTTC
NA,many,TRBJ1-2,TRBV7-9,CASSLGFRGKGPYGYTF,TGTGCCAGCAGCTTAGGTTTCAGGGGAAAAGGCCCATATGGCTACACCTTC
TRBD1,NA,TRBJ1-5,TRBV28,CVSSRGPDSNQPQHF,TGTGTCAGCAGTAGGGGGCCGGATAGCAATCAGCCCCAGCATTTT
NA,NA,TRBJ1-2,TRBV5-6,CASSAGIAGYTF,TGTGCCAGCAGCGCCGGGATCGCGGGCTACACCTTC